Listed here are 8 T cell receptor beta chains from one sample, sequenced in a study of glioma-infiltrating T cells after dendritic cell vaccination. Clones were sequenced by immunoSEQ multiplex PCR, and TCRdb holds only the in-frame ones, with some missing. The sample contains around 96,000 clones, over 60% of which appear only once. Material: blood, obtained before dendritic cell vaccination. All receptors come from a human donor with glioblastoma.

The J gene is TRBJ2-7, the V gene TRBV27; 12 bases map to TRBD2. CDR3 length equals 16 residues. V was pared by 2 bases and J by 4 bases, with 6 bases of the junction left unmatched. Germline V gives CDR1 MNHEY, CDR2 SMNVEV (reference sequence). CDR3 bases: TGTGCCAGCAGTTTAACTCGACTAGCGGGGGATTACGAGCAGTACTTC. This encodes CASSLTRLAGDYEQYF.

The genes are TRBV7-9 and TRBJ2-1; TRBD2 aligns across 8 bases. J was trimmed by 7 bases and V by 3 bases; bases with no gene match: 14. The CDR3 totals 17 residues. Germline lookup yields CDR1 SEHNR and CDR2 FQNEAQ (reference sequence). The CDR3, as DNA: TGTGCCAGCAGCTTGGTAGTGTCCAGCGGGAGCCCGAATGAGCAGTTCTTC. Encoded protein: CASSLVVSSGSPNEQFF.

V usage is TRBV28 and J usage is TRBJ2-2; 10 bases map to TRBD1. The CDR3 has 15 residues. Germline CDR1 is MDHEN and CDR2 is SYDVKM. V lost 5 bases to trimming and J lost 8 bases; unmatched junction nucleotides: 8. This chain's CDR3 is CASSPSDRGPGELFF. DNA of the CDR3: TGTGCCAGCAGTCCCTCCGACAGGGGGCCAGGGGAGCTGTTTTTT.

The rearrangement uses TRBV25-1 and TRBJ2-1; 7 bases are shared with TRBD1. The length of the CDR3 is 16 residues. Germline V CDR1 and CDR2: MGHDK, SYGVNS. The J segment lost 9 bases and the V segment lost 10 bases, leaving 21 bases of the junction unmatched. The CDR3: CATRGQAWASVGEQFF. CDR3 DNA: TGTGCCACCAGAGGACAGGCGTGGGCCTCTGTCGGTGAGCAGTTCTTC.

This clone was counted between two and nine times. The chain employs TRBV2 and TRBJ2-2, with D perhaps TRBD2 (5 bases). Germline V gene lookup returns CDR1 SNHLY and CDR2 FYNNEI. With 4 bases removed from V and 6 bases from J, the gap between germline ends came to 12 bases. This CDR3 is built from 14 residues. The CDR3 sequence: CASSADSQPGELFF. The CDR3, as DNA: TGTGCCAGCAGTGCGGACTCACAACCCGGGGAGCTGTTTTTT.

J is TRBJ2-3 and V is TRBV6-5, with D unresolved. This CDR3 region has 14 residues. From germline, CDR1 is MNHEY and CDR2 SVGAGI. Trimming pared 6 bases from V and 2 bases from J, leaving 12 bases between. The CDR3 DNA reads TGTGCCAGCAGCCCCGGGTCTTACACAGATACGCAGTATTTT. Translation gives CASSPGSYTDTQYF.

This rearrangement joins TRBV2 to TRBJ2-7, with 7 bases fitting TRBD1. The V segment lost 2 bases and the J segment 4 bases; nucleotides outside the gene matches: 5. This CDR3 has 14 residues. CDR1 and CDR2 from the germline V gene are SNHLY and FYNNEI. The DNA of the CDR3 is TGTGCCAGCAGTGAAACCAGGGGGTGGTACGAGCAGTACTTC. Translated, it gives CASSETRGWYEQYF.

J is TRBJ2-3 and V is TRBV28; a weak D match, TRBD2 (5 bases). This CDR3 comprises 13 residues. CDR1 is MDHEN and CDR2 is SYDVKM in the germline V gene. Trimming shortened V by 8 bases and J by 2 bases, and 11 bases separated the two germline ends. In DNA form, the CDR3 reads TGTGCCAGCCTGGACTGGCCCACAGATACGCAGTATTTT. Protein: CASLDWPTDTQYF.